The present entry profiles one T cell receptor (beta chain) with its context. The entry originates in a study of blood T cell repertoires in COVID-19. Measured with immunoSEQ multiplex PCR; TCRdb has only the in-frame clones, and not every one. The sample yields about 40,000 clones, 92% seen once. The specimen sequenced was peripheral blood. This clonotype was obtained from a man aged 45 to 65 with active COVID-19.

CDR3 nucleotide sequence: TGTGCCAGCAGCCCGGCAGGTCAGCCCCAGCATTTT. This sequence encodes CASSPAGQPQHF. This chain connects TRBV12-3 or TRBV12-4 to TRBJ1-5, with D unclear. The ends were cut back, 6 bases at V and 6 bases at J, with 9 bases in the middle. The CDR3 loop spans 12 amino acids.